Listed here are 17 T cell receptor beta chains from one sample, sequenced in a study of patients and donors after allogeneic stem cell transplantation. MiXCR, applied by TCRdb to the RT-PCR reads, yields one record per CDR3 protein. Of about 960,000 distinct CDR3 sequences detected, roughly 18% appear once; the ten largest clones hold 5% to 7.5%. Material for sequencing was blood, either unsorted or a sorted T cell fraction (not recorded which). The receptor source for this set is a human donor who was either an allogeneic HSCT recipient or a stem cell or donor lymphocyte infusion donor (not recorded which). It is not recorded whose cells these are; they may come from a transplant donor.

This clonotype was counted only a few times. The chain links TRBV7-9 to TRBJ1-2, with 7 nucleotides matching TRBD1. Per the germline V gene, CDR1 is SEHNR and CDR2 is FQNEAQ (reference sequence). Trimming cost V 3 bases and J 5 bases; bases outside gene matches: 9. This CDR3 comprises 15 residues. CDR3 amino acids: CASSFMDRRPYGYTF. The CDR3 DNA is TGTGCCAGCAGCTTCATGGACAGGCGACCATATGGCTACACCTTC.

The rearrangement links TRBV7-8 to TRBJ2-4; 9 bases agree with TRBD1. J was trimmed by 12 bases and V by 5 bases; bases with no gene match: 8. CDR3 length: 13 residues. Germline-derived CDR1 and CDR2 are SGHVS and FQNEAQ. The CDR3 loop reads CASSTKTGQGQYF. In nucleotides, the CDR3 is TGTGCCAGCAGCACAAAAACGGGACAGGGTCAGTACTTC.

This clonotype was counted a few times. The chain has TRBV12-3 or TRBV12-4 and TRBJ2-5; TRBD1 agrees at 7 bases. The ends lost 6 bases at V and 5 bases at J; junction bases unmatched: 6. The CDR3 totals 13 residues. The CDR3 reads CASSRNRGETQYF. The CDR3 coding sequence is TGTGCCAGCAGCCGAAACAGGGGCGAGACCCAGTACTTC.

The J gene is TRBJ2-7, the V gene TRBV3-1; either TRBD1 or TRBD2 may supply D (6 bases each). V was cut by 3 bases and J by 0 bases, with 18 bases left in between. Germline assignment: CDR1 LGHDT and CDR2 YNNKEL (reference sequence). This CDR3 is 17 amino acids long. The CDR3 DNA is TGTGCCAGCAGCCACGGAGGAGGGGGGAGGCTCTCCTACGAGCAGTACTTC. Translated, it gives CASSHGGGGRLSYEQYF.

This clonotype was recorded a few times. V and J are TRBV6-1 and TRBJ1-2; D remains ambiguous. Germline V CDR1 and CDR2: MNHNS, SASEGT. The CDR3 has 15 amino acids. The V gene lost 2 bases and the J gene lost 5 bases, with 15 bases spanning the gap. The DNA of the CDR3 is TGTGCCAGCAGTGAAATCCCCTTCGCGAGGTATGGCTACACCTTC. It codes for CASSEIPFARYGYTF.

This clonotype was observed a handful of times. This chain connects TRBV5-1 to TRBJ1-2; TRBD1 might be the D (5 bases). The germline V gene encodes CDR1 SGHRS and CDR2 YFSETQ. CDR3 length equals 16 residues. V lost 0 bases to trimming and J lost 3 bases, with 15 bases between them. The CDR3 DNA reads TGCGCCAGCAGCTTGGGAGTCCCAGGGAAGGACTATGGCTACACCTTC. Translation: CASSLGVPGKDYGYTF. The complete variable domain, with remaining parts taken from reference TRBV5-1 and TRBJ1-2, reads KAGVTQTPRYLIKTRGQQVTLSCSPISGHRSVSWYQQTPGQGLQFLFEYFSETQRNKGNFPGRFSGRQFSNSRSEMNVSTLELGDSALYLCASSLGVPGKDYGYTFGSGTRLTVV.

The chain joins TRBV7-2 to TRBJ2-5, with 13 bases matching TRBD2. CDR1 SGHTA and CDR2 FQGNSA come from the germline V gene. V gave up 5 bases and J gave up 4 bases; unmatched junction bases: 7. The CDR3 sequence is 16 residues long. For the CDR3, the DNA is TGTGCCAGCAGCGGGCGACTAGCGGGGGGAAGAGAGACCCAGTACTTC. Translating it yields CASSGRLAGGRETQYF.

This chain links TRBV12-3 or TRBV12-4 with TRBJ1-5; D may be TRBD1 (5 bases). Between the trimmed V and J ends, which lost 7 bases and 7 bases, there was a span of 17 bases. The CDR3 is made up of 14 amino acids. CDR3 loop: CASTFGGIGQPQHF. DNA of the CDR3: TGTGCCAGCACATTCGGGGGAATTGGCCAGCCCCAGCATTTT.

The chain combines TRBV6-2 or TRBV6-3 with TRBJ2-1, with 11 bases aligning to TRBD2. Trimming removed 6 bases from V and 10 bases from J; junction bases left unmatched: 2. This CDR3 has 12 amino acids. In germline, CDR1 is MNHEY, CDR2 SVGEGT. The CDR3 here is CASRSSGGEQFF. The CDR3 nucleotides read TGTGCCAGCAGATCTAGCGGGGGGGAGCAGTTCTTC.

This clonotype has more than one count but fewer than ten. The rearrangement links TRBV12-3 or TRBV12-4 to TRBJ2-3; 9 bases are a match to TRBD1. V shed 5 bases, J shed 1 base, and the junction held 4 bases outside the gene matches. CDR3 length equals 15 residues. CDR3 in DNA: TGTGCCAGCAGTCCCGGGGACAGGGGCACAGATACGCAGTATTTT. Residues: CASSPGDRGTDTQYF.

This clonotype was observed many times. The rearrangement links TRBV7-9 to TRBJ2-1; TRBD2 might be the D (7 bases). Per germline, CDR1 SEHNR and CDR2 FQNEAQ (reference sequence). The CDR3 covers 13 residues. V was clipped by 6 bases and J by 7 bases, with 13 bases between them. CDR3 DNA: TGTGCCAGCAGTGGGGGGGCTATGAATGAGCAGTTCTTC. This translates into CASSGGAMNEQFF. The variable domain in full, with the rest retrieved from reference TRBV7-9 and TRBJ2-1, is DTGVSQNPRHKITKRGQNVTFRCDPISEHNRLYWYRQTLGQGPEFLTYFQNEAQLEKSRLLSDRFSAERPKGSFSTLEIQRTEQGDSAMYLCASSGGAMNEQFFGPGTRLTVL.

The V call is TRBV20-1, the J call TRBJ1-4, with D unresolved. Trimming took off 5 bases at V and 6 bases at J, with 16 bases between the two ends. Germline V lookup: CDR1 DFQATT, CDR2 SNEGSKA (reference sequence). The CDR3 totals 14 residues. The DNA of the CDR3 is TGCAGTGCTGGTACCGGGCCAAAGGATGAAAAACTGTTTTTT. Translating gives CSAGTGPKDEKLFF.

The chain recombines TRBV5-5 with TRBJ2-3; 9 nucleotides agree with TRBD1. Germline V CDR1 and CDR2: SGHKS, YYEKEE (reference sequence). With 4 bases clipped from V and 6 bases from J, the junction kept 15 bases outside the gene matches. The CDR3 has 17 residues. This CDR3 reads CASSAGTGSIVQDTQYF. The CDR3 nucleotides read TGTGCCAGCAGCGCAGGGACAGGGAGTATTGTTCAGGATACGCAGTATTTT. The full variable domain, rest sourced from reference TRBV5-5 and TRBJ2-3, is DAGVTQSPTHLIKTRGQQVTLRCSPISGHKSVSWYQQVLGQGPQFIFQYYEKEERGRGNFPDRFSARQFPNYSSELNVNALLLGDSALYLCASSAGTGSIVQDTQYFGPGTRLTVL.

This clonotype was observed a single time. The V and J genes are TRBV7-9 and TRBJ1-6, with D tentatively TRBD1 (5 bases). Germline V CDR1 and CDR2: SEHNR, FQNEAQ (reference sequence). V was pared by 4 bases and J by 9 bases, with 16 bases between. The CDR3 has 15 amino acids. CDR3 nucleotides: TGTGCCAGCAGCTCTGGGATGCTGAGGGGTTCACCCCTCCACTTT. Protein sequence: CASSSGMLRGSPLHF. The whole variable domain, remainder taken from reference TRBV7-9 and TRBJ1-6, is DTGVSQNPRHKITKRGQNVTFRCDPISEHNRLYWYRQTLGQGPEFLTYFQNEAQLEKSRLLSDRFSAERPKGSFSTLEIQRTEQGDSAMYLCASSSGMLRGSPLHFGNGTRLTVT.

This clonotype has a count of ten or more. Here the CDR3 DNA reads TGCGCCAGCAGCCTACAAGGGACATTGGGAAATGAGCAGTTCTTC. Amino acid sequence: CASSLQGTLGNEQFF. The gene calls are TRBV5-1 and TRBJ2-1; D may be TRBD1 (6 bases). In germline, CDR1 is SGHRS, CDR2 YFSETQ. V lost 4 bases and J lost 7, with 18 bases in between. The CDR3 contains 15 residues. The full variable domain, completed using reference TRBV5-1 and TRBJ2-1, is KAGVTQTPRYLIKTRGQQVTLSCSPISGHRSVSWYQQTPGQGLQFLFEYFSETQRNKGNFPGRFSGRQFSNSRSEMNVSTLELGDSALYLCASSLQGTLGNEQFFGPGTRLTVL.

This clonotype has more than one count but fewer than ten. The gene calls are TRBV4-1 and TRBJ2-5; D not resolved. The CDR3 extends over 15 amino acids. V was clipped by 1 base and J by 5 bases, with 14 bases between them. In germline, CDR1 is MGHRA, CDR2 YSYEKL. CDR3 sequence reads: CASSQGTLGRETQYF. CDR3 coding DNA: TGCGCCAGCAGCCAAGGGACGCTTGGGCGGGAGACCCAGTACTTC.

The genes are TRBV20-1 and TRBJ2-1, with 11 nucleotides matching TRBD2. The J segment lost 7 bases and the V segment lost 2 bases, leaving 10 bases of the junction unmatched. CDR3 length: 16 residues. Germline lookup yields CDR1 DFQATT and CDR2 SNEGSKA (reference sequence). CDR3: CSARQSSGRIWNEQFF. The CDR3 region has the DNA TGCAGTGCTAGACAGTCTAGCGGGAGGATATGGAATGAGCAGTTCTTC.